This T cell receptor beta chain comes out of a study of OX40 agonist ivuxolimab in advanced cancers. Notes on the study in general: In general, CD8+ T cells held more expanded clones than CD4+ did, on average.

On this clone itself: The antigen remains undetermined.

Only in-frame clones appear in the TCRdb table, and some are missing; sequencing was by immunoSEQ multiplex PCR. The sample carries tens of thousands of clones, over 70% recorded once. Germline V gene sequence: CDR1 KGHSH, CDR2 LQKENI. This CDR3 is 14 amino acids long. V lost 1 base to trimming and J lost 8 bases, with 12 bases between them. The chain uses TRBV18 and TRBJ2-1; D possibly corresponds to TRBD2 (6 bases). The source is an adult with an advanced solid tumor such as melanoma, head and neck, liver or kidney cancer. The sequenced sample was CD4+ or CD8+ T cells sorted from blood, obtained in a trial of the OX40 agonist ivuxolimab. Here the CDR3 reads CASSPRSGVDEQFF. CDR3 in DNA: TGTGCCAGCTCACCACGATCGGGGGTGGATGAGCAGTTCTTC.